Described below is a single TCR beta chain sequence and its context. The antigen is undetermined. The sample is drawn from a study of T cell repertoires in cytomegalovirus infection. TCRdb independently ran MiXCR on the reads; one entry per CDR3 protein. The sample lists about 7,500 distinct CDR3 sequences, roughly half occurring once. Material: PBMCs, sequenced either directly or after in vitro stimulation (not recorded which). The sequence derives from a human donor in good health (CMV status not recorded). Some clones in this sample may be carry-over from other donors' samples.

In nucleotides, the CDR3 is TGTGCCAGCAGCTTGGAGATAGCGGGGGCTCAAGAGACCCAGTACTTC. This encodes CASSLEIAGAQETQYF. The chain is built from TRBV5-6 and TRBJ2-5; 9 bases are a match to TRBD2. The germline V gene has CDR1 SGHDT and CDR2 YYEEEE. This CDR3 has 16 residues. With 0 bases clipped from V and 2 bases from J, the junction kept 5 bases outside the gene matches.